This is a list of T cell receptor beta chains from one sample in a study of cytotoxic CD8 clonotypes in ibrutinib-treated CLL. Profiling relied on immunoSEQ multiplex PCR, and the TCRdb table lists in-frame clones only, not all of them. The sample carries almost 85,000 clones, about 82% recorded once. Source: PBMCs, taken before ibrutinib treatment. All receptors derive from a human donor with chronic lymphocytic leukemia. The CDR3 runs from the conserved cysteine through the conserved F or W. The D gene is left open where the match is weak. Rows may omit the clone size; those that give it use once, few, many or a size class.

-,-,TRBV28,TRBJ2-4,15,CASSVGGLAKNIQYF,TGTGCCAGCAGCGTGGGGGGACTAGCCAAAAACATTCAGTACTTC
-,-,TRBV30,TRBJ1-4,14,CAWSAGGGNEKLFF,TGTGCCTGGAGTGCGGGAGGAGGTAATGAAAAACTGTTTTTT
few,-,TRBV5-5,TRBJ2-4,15,CASSLVTVAKNIQYF,TGTGCCAGCAGCTTGGTAACAGTAGCCAAAAACATTCAGTACTTC
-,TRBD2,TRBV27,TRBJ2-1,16,CASSSGSGNSLNEQFF,TGTGCCAGCAGTAGTGGTAGCGGGAATTCTTTGAATGAGCAGTTCTTC
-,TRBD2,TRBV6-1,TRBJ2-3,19,CASSEEFPGALAGTDTQYF,TGTGCCAGCAGTGAAGAATTTCCCGGTGCGCTAGCGGGCACAGATACGCAGTATTTT
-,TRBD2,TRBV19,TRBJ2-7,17,CASGPGLAGVSSYEQYF,TGTGCCAGCGGACCGGGACTAGCGGGAGTGAGCTCCTACGAGCAGTACTTC
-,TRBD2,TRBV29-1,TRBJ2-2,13,CSVSGLFSGELFF,TGCAGCGTGTCGGGACTATTTTCCGGGGAGCTGTTTTTT
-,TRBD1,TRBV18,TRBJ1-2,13,CASSPDRGNGYTF,TGTGCCAGCTCACCGGACAGGGGCAATGGCTACACCTTC
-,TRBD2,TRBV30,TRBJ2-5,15,CAWSWTSGIKETQYF,TGTGCCTGGAGTTGGACTAGCGGGATTAAAGAGACCCAGTACTTC
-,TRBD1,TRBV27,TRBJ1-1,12,CASSFRGTEAFF,TGTGCCAGCAGTTTCAGGGGGACTGAAGCTTTCTTT
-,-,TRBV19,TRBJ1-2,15,CASSIGRGVLYGYTF,TGTGCCAGTAGTATCGGCAGGGGCGTTCTCTATGGCTACACCTTC
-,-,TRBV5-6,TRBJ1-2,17,CASSTPSSGLGNYGYTF,TGTGCCAGCAGCACTCCATCCTCAGGGTTGGGTAACTATGGCTACACCTTC
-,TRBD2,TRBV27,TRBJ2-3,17,CASSTIERERHTDTQYF,TGTGCCAGCAGTACAATAGAGCGGGAGAGACACACAGATACGCAGTATTTT
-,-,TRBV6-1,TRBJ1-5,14,CASTTGVAEQPQHF,TGTGCCAGTACTACCGGAGTGGCAGAGCAGCCCCAGCATTTT
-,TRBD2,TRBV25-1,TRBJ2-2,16,CASSKVAGGSTGELFF,TGTGCCAGCAGTAAGGTAGCGGGAGGGTCCACCGGGGAGCTGTTTTTT
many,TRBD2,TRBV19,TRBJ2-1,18,CASSARTSGRAWVHEQFF,TGTGCCAGTAGTGCGCGGACTAGCGGGAGGGCCTGGGTCCATGAGCAGTTCTTC
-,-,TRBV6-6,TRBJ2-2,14,CASIEGRNTGELFF,TGTGCCAGCATAGAGGGTCGGAACACCGGGGAGCTGTTTTTT
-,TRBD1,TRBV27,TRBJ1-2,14,CASSLSAGGYGYTF,TGTGCCAGCAGTTTATCTGCAGGGGGCTATGGCTACACCTTC
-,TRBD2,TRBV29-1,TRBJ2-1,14,CSVDGLAGVNEQFF,TGCAGCGTTGATGGACTAGCGGGAGTCAATGAGCAGTTCTTC
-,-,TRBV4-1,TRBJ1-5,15,CASSQSDNSNQPQHF,TGCGCCAGCAGCCAATCGGACAATAGCAATCAGCCCCAGCATTTT
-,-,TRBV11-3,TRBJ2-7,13,CASSFQGFGEQYF,TGTGCCAGCAGCTTCCAGGGGTTTGGCGAGCAGTACTTC
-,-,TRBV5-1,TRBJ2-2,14,CASSLEPSTGELFF,TGCGCCAGCAGCTTGGAACCGAGCACCGGGGAGCTGTTTTTT
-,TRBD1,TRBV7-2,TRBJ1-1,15,CASSTMGQGNTEAFF,TGTGCCAGCAGCACTATGGGACAGGGGAACACTGAAGCTTTCTTT
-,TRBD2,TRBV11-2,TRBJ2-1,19,CASSLVGTSGRETYNEQFF,TGTGCCAGCAGCTTAGTTGGGACTAGCGGGAGGGAAACCTACAATGAGCAGTTCTTC
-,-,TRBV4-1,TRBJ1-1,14,CASSQGDMNTEAFF,TGCGCCAGCAGCCAAGGAGATATGAACACTGAAGCTTTCTTT
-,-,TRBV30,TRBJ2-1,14,CAWSVDFPYNEQFF,TGTGCCTGGAGTGTAGACTTCCCCTACAATGAGCAGTTCTTC
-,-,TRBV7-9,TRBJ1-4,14,CASSLVGASEKLFF,TGTGCCAGCAGCTTAGTAGGCGCTTCCGAAAAACTGTTTTTT
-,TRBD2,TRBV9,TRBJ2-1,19,CASSVDQWGAGGRDNEQFF,TGTGCCAGCAGCGTAGATCAGTGGGGGGCGGGAGGAAGGGACAATGAGCAGTTCTTC
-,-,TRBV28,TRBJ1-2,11,CASSHSLGYTF,TGTGCCAGCAGCCATTCCCTGGGATACACCTTC
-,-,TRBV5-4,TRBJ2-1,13,CASTHQEDNEQFF,TGTGCCAGCACTCACCAAGAAGACAATGAGCAGTTCTTC
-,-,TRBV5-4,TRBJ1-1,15,CARGWDGQLNTEAFF,TGTGCCAGGGGGTGGGACGGACAGTTGAACACTGAAGCTTTCTTT